This TCR beta chain was captured by sequencing in a study of regulatory T cells in long-lasting Graves disease. Overall study context: Antithyroid drug intake by newly diagnosed Graves' patients had lasted under 3 months.

Library construction for TCR beta used iRepertoire HTBI primers and Arm-PCR of CDR3 regions. The authors' processing: Identification of gene segments yielded some 61 TRBV and 14 to 15 TRBJ across samples. One entry per CDR3 protein results from TCRdb running MiXCR on the multiplex PCR reads. TCRdb, not the authors, supplied the V and J calls. The table shows 440,000 or so distinct CDR3 sequences, with about 15% occurring only once. The CDR3 covers 14 residues. Trimming left V 6 bases short and J 1 base short, with 12 bases between. Germline-derived CDR1 and CDR2 are MDHEN and SYDVKM. This clonotype was counted at least ten times. Time point here: newly diagnosed GD, antithyroid drugs for less than 3 months. RNA from PBMCs was the source of the TCR library. The same specimen was also included in a second study, on T cells in Graves' hyperthyroidism and ophthalmopathy. That work states: Primed by the HTBI set, a first-round RT-PCR was run on the TCR CDR3.

The receptor's source is a woman aged 30 to 39 with Graves disease. This chain links TRBV28 with TRBJ2-5; D is perhaps TRBD1 (6 bases). The sample here was peripheral blood mononuclear cells (PBMCs), taken at new diagnosis, from a patient treated with antithyroid drugs. As DNA, the CDR3 is TGTGCCAGCAGGGGACACCATACCCAAGAGACCCAGTACTTC. Encoded protein: CASRGHHTQETQYF.